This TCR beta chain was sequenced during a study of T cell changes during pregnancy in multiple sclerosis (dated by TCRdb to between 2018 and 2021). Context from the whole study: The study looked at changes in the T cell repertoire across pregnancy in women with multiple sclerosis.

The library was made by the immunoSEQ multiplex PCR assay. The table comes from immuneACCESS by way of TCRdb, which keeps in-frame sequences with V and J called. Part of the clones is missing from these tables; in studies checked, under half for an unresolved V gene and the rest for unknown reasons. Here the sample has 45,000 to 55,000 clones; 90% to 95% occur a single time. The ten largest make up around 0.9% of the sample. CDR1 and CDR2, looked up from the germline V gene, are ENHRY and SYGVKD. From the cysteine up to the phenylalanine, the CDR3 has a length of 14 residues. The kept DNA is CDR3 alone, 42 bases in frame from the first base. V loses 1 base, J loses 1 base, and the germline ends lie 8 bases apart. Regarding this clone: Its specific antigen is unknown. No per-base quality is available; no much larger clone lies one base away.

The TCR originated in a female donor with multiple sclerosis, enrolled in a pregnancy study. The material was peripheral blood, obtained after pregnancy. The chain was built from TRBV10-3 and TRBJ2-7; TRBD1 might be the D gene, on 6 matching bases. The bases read TGTGCCATCAGTGAGTTAACAGGGTCCTACGAGCAGTACTTC. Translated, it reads CAISELTGSYEQYF.